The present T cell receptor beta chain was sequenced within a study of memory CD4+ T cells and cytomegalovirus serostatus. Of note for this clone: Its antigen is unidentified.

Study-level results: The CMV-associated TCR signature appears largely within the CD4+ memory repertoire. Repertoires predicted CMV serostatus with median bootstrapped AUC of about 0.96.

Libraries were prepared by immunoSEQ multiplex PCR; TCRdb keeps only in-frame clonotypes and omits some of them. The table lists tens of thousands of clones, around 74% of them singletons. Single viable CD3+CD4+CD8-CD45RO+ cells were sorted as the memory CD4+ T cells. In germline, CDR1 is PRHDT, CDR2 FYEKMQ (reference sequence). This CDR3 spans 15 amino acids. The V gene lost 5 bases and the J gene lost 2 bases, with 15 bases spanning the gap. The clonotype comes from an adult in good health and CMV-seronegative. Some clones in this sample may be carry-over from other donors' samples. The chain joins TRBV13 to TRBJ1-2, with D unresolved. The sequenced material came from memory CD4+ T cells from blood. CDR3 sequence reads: CASSLRFLGNYGYTF. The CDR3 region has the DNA TGTGCCAGCAGCCTACGGTTTCTGGGGAACTATGGCTACACCTTC.